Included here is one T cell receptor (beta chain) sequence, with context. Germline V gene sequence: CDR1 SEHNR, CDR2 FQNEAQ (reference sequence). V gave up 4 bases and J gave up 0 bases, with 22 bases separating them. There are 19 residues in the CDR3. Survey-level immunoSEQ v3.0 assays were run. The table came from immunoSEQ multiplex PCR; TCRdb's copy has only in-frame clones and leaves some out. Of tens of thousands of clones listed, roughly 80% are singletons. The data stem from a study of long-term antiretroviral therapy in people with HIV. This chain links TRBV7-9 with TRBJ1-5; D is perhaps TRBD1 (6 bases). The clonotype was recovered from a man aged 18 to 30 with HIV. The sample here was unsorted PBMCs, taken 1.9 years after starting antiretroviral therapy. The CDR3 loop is CASSSTWGRDEDSNQPQHF. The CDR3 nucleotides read TGTGCCAGCAGCTCTACCTGGGGGCGCGACGAAGATAGCAATCAGCCCCAGCATTTT.